The T cell receptor (beta chain) described here comes from a study of long-term antiretroviral therapy in people with HIV. Remarks on this clone: Its specificity is unknown.

The assay used was immunoSEQ (version v3.0), run at survey level. The data were produced by immunoSEQ multiplex PCR, yet TCRdb's version contains in-frame clones alone and is incomplete. Counted here are around 30,000 clones, 95% occurring once; the ten biggest clones make up over 7%. Every donor had one or more pre-ART and two or more post-ART PBMC samples. All participants with HIV were treated in the United States. Each sample contained roughly 0.85-10 million cryopreserved PBMC, thawed before DNA extraction. Study-wide results and caveats: Pre-ART clonal expansions dominated every time point's repertoire.

Per germline, CDR1 SGHVS and CDR2 FQNEAQ. The CDR3 is 16 residues long. Unmatched junction bases numbered 9, after V lost 2 bases and J lost 5 bases. The chain combines TRBV7-8 with TRBJ1-1; 9 positions match TRBD1. This specimen consisted of unsorted PBMCs, obtained 5.3 years after starting antiretroviral therapy. This clonotype originated in a man under 40 with HIV. The CDR3 loop reads CASSLSSGQGRTEAFF. In nucleotides, the CDR3 is TGTGCCAGCAGCTTAAGTAGTGGACAGGGGAGGACTGAAGCTTTCTTT.